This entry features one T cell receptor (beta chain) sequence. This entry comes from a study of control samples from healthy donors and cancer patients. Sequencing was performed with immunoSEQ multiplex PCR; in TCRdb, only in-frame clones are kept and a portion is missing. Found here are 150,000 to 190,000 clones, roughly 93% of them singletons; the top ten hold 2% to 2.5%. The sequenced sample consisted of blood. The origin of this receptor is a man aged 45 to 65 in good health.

The CDR3 protein is CASSPRNRAGKETQYF. CDR3 nucleotide sequence: TGTGCCAGTAGTCCAAGGAACCGGGCCGGGAAAGAGACCCAGTACTTC. J is TRBJ2-5 and V is TRBV19, with a weak D call TRBD2 (5 bases). The V end was cut by 5 bases, the J end by 3 bases, with 19 bases between. Germline V gene sequence: CDR1 LNHDA, CDR2 SQIVND (reference sequence). The length of the CDR3 is 16 residues.